These T cell receptor beta chains were read from a single sample in a study of T cells in Graves' hyperthyroidism and ophthalmopathy. One entry per CDR3 protein, called by TCRdb with MiXCR from the multiplex PCR reads. Found here are fewer than 750,000 distinct CDR3 sequences, 14% to 15% of them singletons; the top ten hold roughly 4.3%. The sample taken for sequencing was blood. Receptors were obtained from a woman in her 40s with Graves' ophthalmopathy. Each CDR3 is given with its conserved first and last residue. D genes are given only for firm matches. Clone size appears in some rows only: once, few, many, or a class for an expanded clone.

J: TRBJ2-6
size: few
D: TRBD1
V: TRBV5-1
CDR3: CASSLTTGVSGANVLTF
DNA: TGCGCCAGCAGCTTGACGACAGGGGTCTCTGGGGCCAACGTCCTGACTTTC

J: TRBJ1-1
size: many
D: NA
V: TRBV12-3/TRBV12-4
CDR3: CASSLAWATEAFF
DNA: TGTGCCAGCAGTTTGGCTTGGGCCACTGAAGCTTTCTTT

J: TRBJ2-5
size: many
D: TRBD2
V: TRBV6-5
CDR3: CASSYSGLVKTQYF
DNA: TGTGCCAGCAGTTACTCGGGACTAGTGAAGACCCAGTACTTC

J: TRBJ1-1
size: many
D: NA
V: TRBV6-5
CDR3: CASLFQTANTEAFF
DNA: TGTGCCAGCCTTTTTCAGACCGCGAACACTGAAGCTTTCTTT

J: TRBJ1-1
size: many
D: NA
V: TRBV12-5
CDR3: CASGNSPGTEAFF
DNA: TGTGCTAGTGGAAACAGTCCGGGGACTGAAGCTTTCTTT

J: TRBJ2-2
size: NA
D: TRBD2
V: TRBV7-9
CDR3: CASNQWREYTGELFF
DNA: TGTGCCAGCAACCAGTGGCGGGAGTACACCGGGGAGCTGTTTTTT

J: TRBJ2-5
size: many
D: NA
V: TRBV5-1
CDR3: CASSLGVEETQYF
DNA: TGTGCCAGCAGCTTAGGAGTGGAAGAGACCCAGTACTTC

J: TRBJ2-7
size: many
D: TRBD2
V: TRBV6-2/TRBV6-3
CDR3: CASSISGILTLTYEQYF
DNA: TGTGCCAGCAGTATTAGCGGGATCCTTACTTTAACCTACGAGCAGTACTTC

J: TRBJ1-2
size: many
D: NA
V: TRBV20-1
CDR3: CSAAGSGYTF
DNA: TGCAGTGCTGCAGGGAGCGGCTACACCTTC

J: TRBJ1-2
size: few
D: NA
V: TRBV12-3/TRBV12-4
CDR3: CASSPTTGYGYTF
DNA: TGTGCCAGCAGCCCTACGACAGGCTATGGCTACACCTTC

J: TRBJ2-7
size: once
D: NA
V: TRBV7-3
CDR3: CASSLNQDYEQYF
DNA: TGTGCCAGCAGCTTAAACCAGGACTACGAGCAGTACTTC

J: TRBJ2-7
size: many
D: TRBD1
V: TRBV20-1
CDR3: CSAWDREGYEQYF
DNA: TGCAGTGCTTGGGACAGAGAAGGCTACGAGCAGTACTTC

J: TRBJ1-1
size: many
D: NA
V: TRBV12-3/TRBV12-4
CDR3: CASSNSVGTAEAFF
DNA: TGTGCCAGCAGCAACTCGGTCGGGACCGCTGAAGCTTTCTTT

J: TRBJ2-5
size: NA
D: NA
V: TRBV6-2/TRBV6-3
CDR3: CASSTGTPPTQYF
DNA: TGTGCCAGCAGCACCGGGACCCCCCCCACCCAGTACTTC

J: TRBJ2-7
size: NA
D: NA
V: TRBV30
CDR3: CAWSVLPLGSYEQYF
DNA: TGTGCCTGGAGTGTGTTACCCCTAGGGTCGTACGAGCAGTACTTC

J: TRBJ2-7
size: NA
D: NA
V: TRBV7-2
CDR3: CASSLGFQEQYF
DNA: TGTGCCAGCAGCTTAGGGTTTCAGGAGCAGTACTTC

J: TRBJ1-2
size: many
D: NA
V: TRBV24-1
CDR3: CATSDLGRRYGYTF
DNA: TGTGCCACCAGTGATCTCGGACGGCGTTATGGCTACACCTTC

J: TRBJ1-2
size: few
D: NA
V: TRBV2
CDR3: CASSQRGLLGYGYTF
DNA: TGTGCCAGCAGTCAGAGAGGACTCCTTGGCTATGGCTACACCTTC

J: TRBJ2-5
size: NA
D: NA
V: TRBV6-2/TRBV6-3
CDR3: CASSYDKYQETQYF
DNA: TGTGCCAGCAGTTACGATAAGTACCAAGAGACCCAGTACTTC

J: TRBJ2-1
size: many
D: TRBD2
V: TRBV24-1
CDR3: CATSEPGLAGGEYGDEQFF
DNA: TGTGCCACCAGTGAACCGGGACTAGCGGGAGGGGAATATGGCGATGAGCAGTTCTTC

J: TRBJ2-7
size: many
D: TRBD2
V: TRBV19
CDR3: CASSPVGGSGIYEQYF
DNA: TGTGCCAGTAGCCCCGTGGGTGGTAGCGGGATCTACGAGCAGTACTTC

J: TRBJ2-7
size: many
D: TRBD2
V: TRBV12-3/TRBV12-4
CDR3: CASTPLAGGSYEQYF
DNA: TGTGCCAGCACCCCTCTAGCGGGAGGCAGCTACGAGCAGTACTTC

J: TRBJ2-5
size: few
D: TRBD2
V: TRBV6-5
CDR3: CASSYSVLAGGREETQYF
DNA: TGTGCCAGCAGTTACTCTGTTCTAGCGGGAGGGCGGGAAGAGACCCAGTACTTC

J: TRBJ1-3
size: NA
D: NA
V: TRBV29-1
CDR3: CSVDETDSVSGNTIYF
DNA: TGCAGCGTTGACGAGACAGACTCCGTCTCTGGAAACACCATATATTTT

J: TRBJ1-5
size: many
D: NA
V: TRBV6-5
CDR3: CASSYNAGSNRPQHF
DNA: TGTGCCAGCAGTTACAACGCGGGTAGCAATCGGCCCCAGCATTTT

J: TRBJ2-7
size: many
D: TRBD1
V: TRBV25-1
CDR3: CASSEVTGLREQYF
DNA: TGTGCCAGCAGTGAGGTGACAGGGCTGAGAGAGCAGTACTTC

J: TRBJ2-5
size: NA
D: TRBD2
V: TRBV20-1
CDR3: CSARRLAGGHQETQYF
DNA: TGCAGTGCTCGCCGACTAGCGGGAGGGCACCAAGAGACCCAGTACTTC

J: TRBJ2-4
size: many
D: NA
V: TRBV6-1
CDR3: CASSVHLGERLDIQYF
DNA: TGTGCCAGCAGTGTACATCTCGGGGAAAGGCTTGACATTCAGTACTTC

J: TRBJ2-5
size: many
D: NA
V: TRBV28
CDR3: CASSGPEEGQGETQYF
DNA: TGTGCCAGCAGTGGCCCAGAGGAGGGCCAAGGAGAGACCCAGTACTTC

J: TRBJ2-2
size: few
D: NA
V: TRBV5-1
CDR3: CASSFREDTGELFF
DNA: TGCGCCAGCAGCTTTAGAGAGGACACCGGGGAGCTGTTTTTT

J: TRBJ1-2
size: NA
D: NA
V: TRBV6-2/TRBV6-3
CDR3: CASRPLESNYGYTF
DNA: TGTGCCAGCAGGCCCTTGGAGAGTAACTATGGCTACACCTTC

J: TRBJ1-1
size: many
D: TRBD1
V: TRBV2
CDR3: CASKWDRGITEAFF
DNA: TGTGCCAGCAAATGGGACAGGGGTATCACTGAAGCTTTCTTT

J: TRBJ1-2
size: once
D: NA
V: TRBV30
CDR3: CAWSVPAGNYGYTF
DNA: TGTGCCTGGAGTGTACCGGCAGGGAACTATGGCTACACCTTC

J: TRBJ2-7
size: NA
D: NA
V: TRBV5-6
CDR3: CASSLPGVLYEQYF
DNA: TGTGCCAGCAGCTTGCCGGGAGTACTCTACGAGCAGTACTTC

J: TRBJ2-5
size: NA
D: NA
V: TRBV6-1
CDR3: CASGRVVGETQYF
DNA: TGTGCCAGCGGCAGGGTGGTCGGAGAGACCCAGTACTTC

J: TRBJ2-7
size: many
D: NA
V: TRBV29-1
CDR3: CSAQKVGGAIEQYF
DNA: TGCAGCGCCCAAAAGGTTGGGGGAGCGATCGAGCAGTACTTC

J: TRBJ1-1
size: NA
D: NA
V: TRBV6-2/TRBV6-3
CDR3: CASSSQKGRGTEAFF
DNA: TGTGCCAGCAGTTCCCAAAAGGGGAGGGGAACTGAAGCTTTCTTT

J: TRBJ1-1
size: many
D: NA
V: TRBV29-1
CDR3: CSVYPGTGSMTEAFF
DNA: TGCAGCGTTTACCCCGGGACCGGGTCGATGACTGAAGCTTTCTTT

J: TRBJ1-5
size: few
D: NA
V: TRBV14
CDR3: CASNHYRYYSNQPQHF
DNA: TGTGCCAGCAACCATTACAGGTATTATAGCAATCAGCCCCAGCATTTT

J: TRBJ2-4
size: NA
D: NA
V: TRBV27
CDR3: CASSPPEGLTKNIQYF
DNA: TGTGCCAGCAGTCCCCCGGAGGGGCTAACCAAAAACATTCAGTACTTC

J: TRBJ1-1
size: few
D: NA
V: TRBV2
CDR3: CASTKGGLEAFF
DNA: TGTGCCAGCACCAAGGGGGGATTGGAAGCTTTCTTT